This is a list of T cell receptor beta chains from one sample in a study of OX40 agonist ivuxolimab in advanced cancers. TCRdb's copy holds only in-frame clones and misses some; the assay was immunoSEQ multiplex PCR. This table has about 83,000 clones, roughly 80% appearing once. The sequenced sample was CD4+ or CD8+ T cells sorted from blood, obtained in a trial of the OX40 agonist ivuxolimab. These receptor sequences come from an adult with an advanced solid tumor such as melanoma, head and neck, liver or kidney cancer. Each CDR3 is given with its conserved first and last residue. The D gene is left open where the match is weak. The size field is filled for only some rows; it gives once, few, many or a size class.

TRBD2	NA	TRBV7-7	TRBJ2-5	CASSPGLASQETQYF	TGTGCTAGCAGCCCGGGACTAGCGAGTCAAGAGACCCAGTACTTC
TRBD2	NA	TRBV11-2	TRBJ2-1	CASSFLRGRTSNEQFF	TGTGCCAGCAGCTTTCTGCGGGGCCGGACTAGCAATGAGCAGTTCTTC
TRBD1	NA	TRBV11-2	TRBJ1-3	CASSGFRGTLGNTIYF	TGTGCCAGCAGCGGCTTCAGGGGGACTCTGGGCAACACCATATATTTT
NA	NA	TRBV5-1	TRBJ1-2	CASSHLSGDMNYGYTF	TGCGCCAGCAGCCACCTGTCAGGGGACATGAACTATGGCTACACCTTC
NA	once	TRBV9	TRBJ2-3	CASSTRQGEGTDTQYF	TGTGCCAGCAGCACCCGTCAGGGGGAGGGGACAGATACGCAGTATTTT
NA	NA	TRBV5-1	TRBJ2-1	CASSLIYNEQFF	TGCGCCAGCAGCTTGATCTACAATGAGCAGTTCTTC
NA	NA	TRBV2	TRBJ2-5	CASRSEETQYF	TGTGCCAGCAGGTCCGAAGAGACCCAGTACTTC
TRBD1	few	TRBV7-2	TRBJ1-5	CASGQGSNQPQHF	TGTGCCAGTGGACAGGGCAGCAATCAGCCCCAGCATTTT
TRBD2	NA	TRBV9	TRBJ2-2	CASSVQAGGYVGELFF	TGTGCCAGCAGCGTTCAAGCGGGGGGTTATGTCGGGGAGCTGTTTTTT
NA	few	TRBV7-2	TRBJ2-7	CASQFIGGHEQYF	TGTGCCAGCCAATTCATCGGGGGGCACGAGCAGTACTTC
NA	NA	TRBV20-1	TRBJ2-1	CSARGDNEQFF	TGCAGTGCTAGAGGGGACAATGAGCAGTTCTTC
NA	NA	TRBV7-2	TRBJ1-2	CASRDPRDNYGYTF	TGTGCCAGCAGGGATCCGCGGGATAACTATGGCTACACCTTC
NA	once	TRBV4-3	TRBJ1-2	CASSQELGHLYSGGYTF	TGCGCCAGCAGCCAAGAGTTGGGACACCTTTATTCGGGAGGCTACACCTTC
TRBD2	NA	TRBV18	TRBJ2-1	CASSPSGGAGNEQFF	TGTGCCAGCTCACCAAGCGGGGGGGCCGGCAATGAGCAGTTCTTC
NA	NA	TRBV6-1	TRBJ1-3	CASSEDRSSGNTIYF	TGTGCCAGCAGTGAAGACAGATCCTCTGGAAACACCATATATTTT
TRBD1	NA	TRBV28	TRBJ1-5	CASRQRDRLISNQPQHF	TGTGCCAGCAGACAACGGGACAGGTTGATTAGCAATCAGCCCCAGCATTTT
NA	once	TRBV9	TRBJ1-1	CASNRGVLNTEAFF	TGTGCCAGCAACCGGGGGGTTTTGAACACTGAAGCTTTCTTT
NA	NA	TRBV29-1	TRBJ1-1	CSVGTGYLGTEAFF	TGCAGCGTGGGAACAGGGTACCTCGGCACTGAAGCTTTCTTT
NA	NA	TRBV5-6	TRBJ2-7	CASSLDSLYEQYF	TGTGCCAGCAGCTTGGACAGCCTATACGAGCAGTACTTC
NA	NA	TRBV6-4	TRBJ1-2	CASSAPRRNYGYTF	TGTGCCAGCAGCGCTCCCCGACGCAACTATGGCTACACCTTC
NA	NA	TRBV6-1	TRBJ1-5	CASSEHSSTQPQHF	TGTGCCAGCAGTGAACACTCCTCCACTCAGCCCCAGCATTTT
TRBD1	NA	TRBV7-9	TRBJ2-4	CASSYRGSDIQYF	TGTGCCAGCAGTTACAGGGGTTCGGACATTCAGTACTTC
NA	NA	TRBV10-1	TRBJ2-2	CASSDLAREYLNTGELFF	TGCGCCAGCAGTGATCTCGCCAGGGAGTACTTGAACACCGGGGAGCTGTTTTTT
NA	NA	TRBV18	TRBJ1-1	CASSPDTGAFF	TGTGCCAGCTCACCAGATACGGGGGCTTTCTTT
TRBD1	few	TRBV7-6	TRBJ2-7	CASSLDRGPYEQYF	TGTGCCAGCAGCTTAGACAGGGGGCCTTACGAGCAGTACTTC
NA	few	TRBV30	TRBJ1-4	CAWAGSREKLFF	TGTGCCTGGGCTGGGTCGCGGGAAAAACTGTTTTTT
TRBD2	NA	TRBV5-1	TRBJ2-5	CASSLGLRGEQETQYF	TGCGCCAGCAGCTTGGGGTTGCGGGGGGAACAAGAGACCCAGTACTTC
NA	NA	TRBV11-3	TRBJ2-5	CASSSTRDRYQETQYF	TGTGCCAGCAGCTCCACCCGGGACCGGTACCAAGAGACCCAGTACTTC
TRBD1	NA	TRBV7-9	TRBJ1-6	CASSLYRGAGSPLHF	TGTGCCAGCAGCTTATACAGGGGCGCCGGTTCACCCCTCCACTTT
NA	NA	TRBV6-1	TRBJ2-7	CASSAARSSYEQYF	TGTGCCAGCAGTGCAGCGAGGAGCTCCTACGAGCAGTACTTC
NA	NA	TRBV21-1	TRBJ2-1	CASGGQGAYNEQFF	TGTGCCAGCGGGGGACAGGGCGCCTACAATGAGCAGTTCTTC
NA	NA	TRBV7-6	TRBJ1-1	CASSIRDKNQGTEAFF	TGTGCCAGCAGCATTCGGGACAAAAATCAAGGGACTGAAGCTTTCTTT
TRBD1	NA	TRBV7-9	TRBJ2-7	CASRAGGTVYEQYF	TGTGCCAGCAGGGCAGGTGGGACAGTCTACGAGCAGTACTTC
TRBD1	NA	TRBV9	TRBJ1-2	CASSAGTEPNYGYTF	TGTGCCAGCAGCGCCGGGACAGAACCTAACTATGGCTACACCTTC
TRBD2	NA	TRBV6-1	TRBJ2-5	CASSEAAAAGGETQYF	TGTGCCAGCAGTGAAGCCGCAGCAGCGGGAGGGGAGACCCAGTACTTC
TRBD1	NA	TRBV5-1	TRBJ2-2	CASSVNGGQGNTGELFF	TGCGCCAGCAGCGTGAACGGGGGACAGGGGAACACCGGGGAGCTGTTTTTT
TRBD1	few	TRBV10-3	TRBJ1-6	CAISESTGGGSPLHF	TGTGCCATCAGTGAGTCGACAGGGGGAGGTTCACCCCTCCACTTT
TRBD2	NA	TRBV13	TRBJ2-3	CASSFGTSGGNTDTQYF	TGTGCCAGCAGCTTCGGGACTAGCGGGGGGAACACAGATACGCAGTATTTT
NA	NA	TRBV5-1	TRBJ2-7	CASSFSPGIGSSYEQYF	TGCGCCAGCAGCTTTAGCCCGGGGATTGGGAGCTCCTACGAGCAGTACTTC
NA	NA	TRBV18	TRBJ2-1	CASVGGGSSYNEQFF	TGTGCCAGCGTCGGAGGGGGGAGCTCCTACAATGAGCAGTTCTTC
NA	once	TRBV2	TRBJ2-7	CASDLGRGASYEQYF	TGTGCCAGCGACCTCGGGAGAGGGGCTTCCTACGAGCAGTACTTC
NA	NA	TRBV11-2	TRBJ2-7	CASSSPRGSEQYF	TGTGCCAGCAGCTCTCCCAGGGGTTCCGAGCAGTACTTC
NA	NA	TRBV7-2	TRBJ2-1	CASSLKGGGSRDYNEQFF	TGTGCCAGCAGCTTAAAGGGGGGCGGCAGCAGGGATTACAATGAGCAGTTCTTC
NA	NA	TRBV28	TRBJ2-5	CASSSAGGIKETQYF	TGTGCCAGCAGTTCCGCCGGGGGTATCAAGGAGACCCAGTACTTC
NA	NA	TRBV29-1	TRBJ1-1	CSVLKGWDTEAFF	TGCAGCGTTTTAAAAGGGTGGGACACTGAAGCTTTCTTT
TRBD1	NA	TRBV7-2	TRBJ1-5	CASSFGGGFKYSNQPQHF	TGTGCCAGCAGCTTCGGAGGGGGCTTTAAGTATAGCAATCAGCCCCAGCATTTT
TRBD2	NA	TRBV4-2	TRBJ2-1	CASSRVTGGSSYNEQFF	TGTGCCAGCAGCCGAGTGACGGGGGGGAGCTCCTACAATGAGCAGTTCTTC
NA	NA	TRBV5-1	TRBJ1-2	CASSLVGSGYTF	TGCGCCAGCAGCTTGGTAGGGAGCGGCTACACCTTC
TRBD2	NA	TRBV7-2	TRBJ2-5	CASSLRLAAFQETQYF	TGTGCCAGCAGCTTACGACTAGCGGCTTTCCAAGAGACCCAGTACTTC
TRBD1	NA	TRBV7-9	TRBJ1-1	CASSPGQGFFMNTEAFF	TGTGCCAGCAGCCCGGGACAGGGGTTCTTTATGAACACTGAAGCTTTCTTT
NA	NA	TRBV7-3	TRBJ2-1	CASSLRGVNYNEQFF	TGTGCCAGCAGCTTAAGGGGGGTTAACTACAATGAGCAGTTCTTC